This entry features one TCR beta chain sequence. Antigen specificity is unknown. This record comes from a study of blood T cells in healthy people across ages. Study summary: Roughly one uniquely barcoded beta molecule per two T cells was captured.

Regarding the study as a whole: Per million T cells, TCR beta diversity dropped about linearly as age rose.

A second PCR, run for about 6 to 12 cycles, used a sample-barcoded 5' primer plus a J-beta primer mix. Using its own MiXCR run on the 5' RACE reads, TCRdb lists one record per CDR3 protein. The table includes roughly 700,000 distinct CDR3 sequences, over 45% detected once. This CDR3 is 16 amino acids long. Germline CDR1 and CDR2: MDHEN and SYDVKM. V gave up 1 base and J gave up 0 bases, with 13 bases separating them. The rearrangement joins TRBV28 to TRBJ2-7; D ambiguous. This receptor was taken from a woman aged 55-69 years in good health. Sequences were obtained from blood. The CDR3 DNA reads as TGTGCCAGCAGTTTATTAGGTCCTTCCCACTCCTACGAGCAGTACTTC. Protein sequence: CASSLLGPSHSYEQYF.